This TCR beta chain comes out of a study of blood T cell repertoires in COVID-19. For the study at large: Samples taken during acute and convalescent COVID-19 were collected in the United States, Italy and Spain. T cells, B-cell-depleted T cells, or PBMCs provided the cDNA or gDNA that served as material.

In the original analysis: Cell counts per sample came from amplifying reference gene primers. The repertoire was sequenced with immunoSEQ multiplex PCR; TCRdb's copy has only in-frame clones and lacks some. That table supplies the V and J calls and clone size; D and trimming were determined from the DNA. The sample consists of about 200,000 clones, around 79% of them appearing once. The CDR3 has 13 residues. The V end lost 7 bases, the J end lost 7 bases, and 16 bases lay between the germline ends. It was during active infection that Seattle patients were enrolled and then longitudinally followed. What was sequenced was peripheral blood. This TCR came from a woman in her forties with COVID-19, enrolled during active disease. This chain links TRBV12-3 or TRBV12-4 with TRBJ1-1, with D possibly TRBD1 on 5 matching bases. The CDR3 reads CASTEGWGGEAFF. The DNA of the CDR3 is TGTGCCAGCACCGAGGGGTGGGGAGGTGAAGCTTTCTTT.